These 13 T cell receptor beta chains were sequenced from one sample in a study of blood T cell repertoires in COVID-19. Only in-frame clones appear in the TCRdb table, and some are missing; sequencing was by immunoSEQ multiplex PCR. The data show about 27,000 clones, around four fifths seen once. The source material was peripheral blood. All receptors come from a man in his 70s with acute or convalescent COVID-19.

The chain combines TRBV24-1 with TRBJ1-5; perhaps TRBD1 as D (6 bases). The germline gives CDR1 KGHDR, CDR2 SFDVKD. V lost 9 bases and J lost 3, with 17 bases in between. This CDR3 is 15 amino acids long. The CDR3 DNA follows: TGTGCCACCTCCGAGGGATCAGGGGACAATCAGCCCCAGCATTTT. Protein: CATSEGSGDNQPQHF.

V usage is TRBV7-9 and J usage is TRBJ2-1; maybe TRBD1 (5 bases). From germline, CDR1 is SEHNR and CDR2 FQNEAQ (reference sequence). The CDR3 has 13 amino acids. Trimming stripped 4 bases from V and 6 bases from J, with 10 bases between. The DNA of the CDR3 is TGTGCCAGCAGCTCCCCAGGGCCCAATGAGCAGTTCTTC. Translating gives CASSSPGPNEQFF. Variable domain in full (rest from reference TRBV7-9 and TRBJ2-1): DTGVSQNPRHKITKRGQNVTFRCDPISEHNRLYWYRQTLGQGPEFLTYFQNEAQLEKSRLLSDRFSAERPKGSFSTLEIQRTEQGDSAMYLCASSSPGPNEQFFGPGTRLTVL.

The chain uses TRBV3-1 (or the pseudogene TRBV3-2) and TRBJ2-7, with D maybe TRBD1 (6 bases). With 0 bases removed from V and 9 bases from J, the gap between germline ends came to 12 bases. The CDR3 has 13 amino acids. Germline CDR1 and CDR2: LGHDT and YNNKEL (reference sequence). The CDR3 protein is CASSQETGFLQYF. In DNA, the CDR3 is TGTGCCAGCAGCCAAGAAACAGGGTTCCTGCAGTACTTC.

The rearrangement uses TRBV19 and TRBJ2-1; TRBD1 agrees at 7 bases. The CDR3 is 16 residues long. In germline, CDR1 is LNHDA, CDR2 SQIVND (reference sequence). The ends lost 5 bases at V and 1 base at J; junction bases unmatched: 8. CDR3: CASSASGTVSYNEQFF. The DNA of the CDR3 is TGTGCCAGTAGTGCGTCCGGGACAGTGTCCTACAATGAGCAGTTCTTC.

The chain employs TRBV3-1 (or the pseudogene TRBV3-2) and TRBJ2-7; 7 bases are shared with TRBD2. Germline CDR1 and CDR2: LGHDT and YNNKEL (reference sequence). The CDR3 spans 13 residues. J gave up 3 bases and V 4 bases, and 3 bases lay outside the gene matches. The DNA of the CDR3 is TGTGCCAGCAGCCCCAGGGAGGGCTACGAGCAGTACTTC. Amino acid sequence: CASSPREGYEQYF.

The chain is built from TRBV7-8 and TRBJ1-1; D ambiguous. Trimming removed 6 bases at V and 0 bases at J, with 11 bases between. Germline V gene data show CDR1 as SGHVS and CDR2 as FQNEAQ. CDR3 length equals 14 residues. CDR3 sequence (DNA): TGTGCCAGCAGACTCAGGCAGATGAACACTGAAGCTTTCTTT. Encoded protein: CASRLRQMNTEAFF.

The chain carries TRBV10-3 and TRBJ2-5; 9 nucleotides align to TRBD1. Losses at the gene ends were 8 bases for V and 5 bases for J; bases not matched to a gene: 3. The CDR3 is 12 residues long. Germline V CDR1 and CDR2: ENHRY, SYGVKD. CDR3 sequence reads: CAIGDRDETQYF. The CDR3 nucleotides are TGTGCCATCGGGGACAGGGATGAGACCCAGTACTTC.

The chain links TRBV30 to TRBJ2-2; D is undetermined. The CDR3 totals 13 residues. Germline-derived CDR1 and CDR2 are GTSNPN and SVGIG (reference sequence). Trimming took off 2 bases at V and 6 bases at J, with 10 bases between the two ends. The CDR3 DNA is TGTGCCTGGAGTCCCGTACTACCCGGGGAGCTGTTTTTT. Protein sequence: CAWSPVLPGELFF.

This CDR3 reads CASSQDRLAGGNEQFF. Here the CDR3 DNA reads TGTGCCAGCAGCCAAGATCGGCTAGCGGGAGGGAATGAGCAGTTCTTC. The V call is TRBV3-1 (or the pseudogene TRBV3-2), the J call TRBJ2-1, with 12 nucleotides matching TRBD2. Trimming removed 0 bases from V and 7 bases from J; junction bases left unmatched: 4. The CDR3 contains 16 residues. CDR1 is LGHDT and CDR2 is YNNKEL in the germline V gene (reference sequence).

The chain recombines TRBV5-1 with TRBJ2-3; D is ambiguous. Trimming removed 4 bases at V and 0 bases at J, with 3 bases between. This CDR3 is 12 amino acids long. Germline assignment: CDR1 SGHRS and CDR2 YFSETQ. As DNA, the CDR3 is TGCGCCAGCAGCCCTAGCACAGATACGCAGTATTTT. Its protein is CASSPSTDTQYF.

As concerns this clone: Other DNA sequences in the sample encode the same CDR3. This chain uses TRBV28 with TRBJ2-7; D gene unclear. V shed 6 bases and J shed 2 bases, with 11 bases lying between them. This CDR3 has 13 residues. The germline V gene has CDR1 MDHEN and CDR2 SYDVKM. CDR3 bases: TGTGCCAGCAGGACCGGGTCCACCTACGAGCAGTACTTC. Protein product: CASRTGSTYEQYF.

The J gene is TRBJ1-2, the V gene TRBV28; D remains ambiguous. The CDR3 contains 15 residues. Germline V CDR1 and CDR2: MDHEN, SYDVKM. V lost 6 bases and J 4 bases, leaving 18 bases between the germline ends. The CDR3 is CASREAGTHLYGYTF. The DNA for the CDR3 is TGTGCCAGCAGGGAGGCCGGCACCCACCTCTATGGCTACACCTTC.

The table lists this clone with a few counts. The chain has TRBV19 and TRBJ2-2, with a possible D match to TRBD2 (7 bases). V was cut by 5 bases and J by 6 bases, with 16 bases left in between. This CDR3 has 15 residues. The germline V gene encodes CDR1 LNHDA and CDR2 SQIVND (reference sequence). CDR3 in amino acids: CASSAHTGRAGELFF. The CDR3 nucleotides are TGTGCCAGTAGTGCCCACACAGGGAGGGCCGGGGAGCTGTTTTTT.